Shown below are 14 T cell receptor beta chains from a single sample sequenced in a study of CD8+ T cells in alopecia areata. Documented treatment: oral pan-JAK inhibitor, 5-10 mg twice daily. RNA, once extracted, was reverse transcribed into cDNA for use as the sequencing template. Using immunoSEQ multiplex PCR, the repertoire was profiled, and TCRdb retains in-frame clones only, with some absent. Counted here are hundreds of thousands of clones, around 64% occurring once; the ten biggest clones make up about 0.88%. The sample was CD4+ T cells sorted from blood, taken around week 53, from a patient treated with tofacitinib. These receptor sequences come from a human donor with alopecia areata.

This clone was counted a few times. The V call is TRBV21-1, the J call TRBJ1-4; the table's D call TRBD1 went unverified against the DNA. TRBV21-1 is classified as a pseudogene. The CDR3 extends over 13 amino acids. For the CDR3, the DNA is TGTGCCAGCAGCGCTGACAGGGATGAAAAACTGTTTTTT. Residues: CASSADRDEKLFF.

This clone was seen only a few times. The chain has TRBV6-5 and TRBJ2-7; D call uncertain. V gave up 6 bases and J gave up 0 bases, with 9 bases separating them. The germline CDR1 and CDR2 sequences are MNHEY and SVGAGI. This CDR3 is 13 amino acids long. The CDR3 is CASRQLSSYEQYF. The DNA for the CDR3 is TGTGCCAGCAGACAACTGAGCTCCTACGAGCAGTACTTC.

The DNA for the CDR3 is TGCAGCGTTGTGGTCAGCCAAGAGACCCAGTACTTC. Protein product: CSVVVSQETQYF. The rearrangement joins TRBV29-1 to TRBJ2-5; D is ambiguous. The germline V gene has CDR1 SQVTM and CDR2 ANQGSEA. V lost 4 bases and J lost 1, with 7 bases in between. The CDR3 covers 12 residues.

V gene TRBV7-8 combines with J gene TRBJ2-1; 7 bases are a match to TRBD1. Germline loops: CDR1 SGHVS, CDR2 FQNEAQ. The CDR3 extends over 14 amino acids. The junction had 5 bases not matched to a gene; V was cut back by 1 base and J by 8 bases. The CDR3 nucleotides are TGTGCCAGCAGCTTAGGAGGGACAGCGGATGAGCAGTTCTTC. This codes for CASSLGGTADEQFF.

The chain couples TRBV6-5 to TRBJ1-1; no definite D call. The ends were cut back, 2 bases at V and 6 bases at J, with 10 bases in the middle. CDR3 size: 13 residues. The germline V gene encodes CDR1 MNHEY and CDR2 SVGAGI. Here the CDR3 DNA reads TGTGCCAGCAGTTACGTCGCGGCCGCTGAAGCTTTCTTT. Protein product: CASSYVAAAEAFF.

CDR3 protein: CASSVRPGTEAFF. For the CDR3, the DNA is TGTGCCAGCAGCGTCCGCCCGGGGACTGAAGCTTTCTTT. The rearrangement links TRBV9 to TRBJ1-1; D is unresolved. This CDR3 contains 13 residues. V shed 2 bases and J shed 5 bases, with 10 bases lying between them. Germline V lookup: CDR1 SGDLS, CDR2 YYNGEE.

The chain uses TRBV5-6 and TRBJ2-3; D gene unclear. The CDR3 is made up of 12 amino acids. The V gene's germline CDR1 is SGHDT and CDR2 YYEEEE. V shed 4 bases and J shed 7 bases, with 10 bases lying between them. The CDR3 DNA reads as TGTGCCAGCAGCATCGACCCGTATACGCAGTATTTT. Translated, it gives CASSIDPYTQYF.

This clone is a singleton in its sample. This chain links TRBV29-1 with TRBJ2-2; 8 nucleotides match TRBD1. This CDR3 region has 15 residues. CDR1 SQVTM and CDR2 ANQGSEA come from the germline V gene. V lost 3 bases and J lost 5; bases outside the gene matches: 8. CDR3 residues: CSVELTGASTGELFF. The CDR3 bases are TGCAGCGTTGAGTTGACAGGGGCGTCGACCGGGGAGCTGTTTTTT.

The CDR3 sequence is CSVDNGVMNTEAFF. Written as DNA, the CDR3 is TGCAGCGTTGATAACGGGGTCATGAACACTGAAGCTTTCTTT. This rearrangement joins TRBV29-1 to TRBJ1-1, with D hard to call. CDR3 length: 14 residues. V lost 3 bases, J lost 0 bases, and 11 bases lay in between. Germline V gives CDR1 SQVTM, CDR2 ANQGSEA.

This clone has just one count. V is TRBV5-1 and J is TRBJ2-7, with 9 bases matching TRBD1. This CDR3 is 14 amino acids long. V was clipped by 6 bases and J by 7 bases; unmatched bases: 11. The germline gives CDR1 SGHRS, CDR2 YFSETQ. The chain's CDR3 is CASNPTGGSGEQYF. The DNA of the CDR3 is TGCGCCAGCAACCCGACAGGGGGGTCAGGAGAGCAGTACTTC.

CDR3 sequence: CASSPGSGNTIYF. The CDR3 bases are TGTGCCAGCAGCCCGGGTTCTGGAAACACCATATATTTT. This chain joins TRBV13 and TRBJ1-3; D is ambiguous. The ends were cut back, 5 bases at V and 1 base at J, with 6 bases in the middle. The CDR3 loop spans 13 amino acids. Germline assignment: CDR1 PRHDT and CDR2 FYEKMQ (reference sequence).

Ten or more counts support this clone. The sample has other DNA sequences that encode this CDR3 too. The CDR3 reads CASSLGTGGYEQYF. The CDR3 nucleotides are TGCGCCAGCAGCCTCGGGACAGGGGGCTACGAGCAGTACTTC. The chain uses TRBV5-1 and TRBJ2-7, with TRBD1 matching 11 bases. Germline CDR1 SGHRS, CDR2 YFSETQ. This CDR3 is 14 amino acids long. V trimming: 4 bases; J trimming: 3 bases; junction bases outside the gene matches: 3.

V and J are TRBV4-3 and TRBJ2-5; D unclear. Trimming removed 0 bases at V and 5 bases at J, with 10 bases between. There are 14 residues in the CDR3. CDR1 and CDR2 from the germline V gene are LGHNA and YSLEER. CDR3 DNA: TGCGCCAGCAGCCAAGACGGACGGATTGAGACCCAGTACTTC. Translated: CASSQDGRIETQYF.

This clone was counted only a few times. This rearrangement joins TRBV29-1 to TRBJ2-7; D not certain. The CDR3 has 11 residues. Germline V CDR1 and CDR2: SQVTM, ANQGSEA. The ends were cut back, 6 bases at V and 7 bases at J, with 13 bases in the middle. This CDR3 reads CSVAQADEQYF. The CDR3 region has the DNA TGCAGCGTCGCCCAGGCCGATGAGCAGTACTTC.